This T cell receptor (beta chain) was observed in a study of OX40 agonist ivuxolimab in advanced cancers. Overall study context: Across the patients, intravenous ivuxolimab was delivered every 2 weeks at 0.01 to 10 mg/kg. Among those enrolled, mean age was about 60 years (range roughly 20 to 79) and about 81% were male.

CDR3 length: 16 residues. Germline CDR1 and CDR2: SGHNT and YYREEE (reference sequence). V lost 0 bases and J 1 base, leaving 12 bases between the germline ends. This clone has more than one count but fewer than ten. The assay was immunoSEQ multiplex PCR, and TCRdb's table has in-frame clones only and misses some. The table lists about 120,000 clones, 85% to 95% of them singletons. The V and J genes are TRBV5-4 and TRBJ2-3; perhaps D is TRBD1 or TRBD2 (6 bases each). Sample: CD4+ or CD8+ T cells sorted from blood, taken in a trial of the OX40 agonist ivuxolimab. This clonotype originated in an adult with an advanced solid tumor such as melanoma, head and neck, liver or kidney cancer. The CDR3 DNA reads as TGTGCCAGCAGCTTGGCGTACGGGGGCGGCACAGATACGCAGTATTTT. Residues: CASSLAYGGGTDTQYF.